A single sample gave rise to the 32 T cell receptor beta chains below, sequenced in a study of cytomegalovirus exposure and HLA in healthy donors. 13 Jbeta primers and 60 Vbeta primers were used for the PCR. TCRdb's copy holds only in-frame clones and misses some; the assay was immunoSEQ multiplex PCR. The profile shows about 130,000 clones, under 90% of them singletons. Sequences were obtained from PBMCs. Receptors were obtained from a woman in her thirties or forties in good health and CMV-seronegative.

This clone was seen once. Written as DNA, the CDR3 is TGTGCCAGCAGCCGCGGAACAGGTCGGCTTTCGAACACTGAAGCTTTCTTT. Translated, it gives CASSRGTGRLSNTEAFF. The gene calls are TRBV4-2 and TRBJ1-1; tentatively, D is TRBD1 (5 bases). V lost 4 bases and J lost 1, with 19 bases in between. The germline CDR1 and CDR2 sequences are LGHNA and YNFKEQ. The length of the CDR3 is 17 residues.

The table lists this clone with a count of one. This chain links TRBV4-2 with TRBJ2-7; 7 bases align to TRBD2. CDR1 and CDR2 from the germline V gene are LGHNA and YNFKEQ. V dropped 3 bases and J dropped 0; count of bases not matched to a gene: 2. The CDR3 totals 14 residues. The CDR3 nucleotides are TGTGCCAGCAGCCAGGGAGGGGTCTCCTACGAGCAGTACTTC. Encoded protein: CASSQGGVSYEQYF.

The J gene is TRBJ1-1, the V gene TRBV6-1, with 9 nucleotides matching TRBD1. The CDR3 loop spans 16 amino acids. Germline assignment: CDR1 MNHNS and CDR2 SASEGT. J lost 1 base, V lost 2 bases, and 5 bases had no gene match. The CDR3 reads CASSEKQGAGNTEAFF. Written as DNA, the CDR3 is TGTGCCAGCAGTGAAAAACAGGGGGCAGGGAACACTGAAGCTTTCTTT.

J is TRBJ1-6 and V is TRBV6-1; maybe TRBD1 (6 bases). The V end was cut by 9 bases, the J end by 5 bases, with 8 bases between. Germline-derived CDR1 and CDR2 are MNHNS and SASEGT. CDR3 length equals 12 residues. CDR3 sequence reads: CASRTDNSPLHF. CDR3 bases: TGTGCCAGTCGGACAGATAATTCACCCCTCCACTTT.

The chain has TRBV10-3 and TRBJ1-6, with D tentatively TRBD1 (6 bases). The CDR3 runs 16 residues. V lost 2 bases to trimming and J lost 6 bases, with 14 bases between them. Germline V gene data show CDR1 as ENHRY and CDR2 as SYGVKD. The CDR3 is CAISEIDRTLNSPLHF. The CDR3 DNA is TGTGCCATCAGTGAGATCGACAGGACCCTTAATTCACCCCTCCACTTT.

This clone came up once. The gene calls are TRBV4-2 and TRBJ1-4; D might be TRBD1 (5 bases). The germline gives CDR1 LGHNA, CDR2 YNFKEQ. The germline V and J ends were trimmed by 1 base and 1 base, with 13 bases remaining between them. This CDR3 is built from 17 residues. The CDR3 DNA is TGTGCCAGCAGCCAAGGGGACGGGAGGGGAACTAATGAAAAACTGTTTTTT. It encodes CASSQGDGRGTNEKLFF.

The chain employs TRBV2 and TRBJ2-5; TRBD2 matches at 13 bases. Unmatched junction bases numbered 2, after V lost 8 bases and J lost 5 bases. The CDR3 is 13 residues long. The germline V gene encodes CDR1 SNHLY and CDR2 FYNNEI. CDR3 sequence (DNA): TGTGCCAGCGGACTAGCGGGGGAGGAGACCCAGTACTTC. Its protein product is CASGLAGEETQYF.

This clone has a single count. J is TRBJ2-7 and V is TRBV29-1, with TRBD1 matching 11 bases. J gave up 6 bases and V 3 bases, and 7 bases lay outside the gene matches. The CDR3 runs to 14 residues. Germline V gene sequence: CDR1 SQVTM, CDR2 ANQGSEA. CDR3 nucleotide sequence: TGCAGCGTTGATAGTGGGACAGGGGGGCTCGAGCAGTACTTC. Encoded protein: CSVDSGTGGLEQYF.

CDR3 in DNA: TGTGCCAGCAGCTTCCACGACAGGGTCGGGAATGAAGCTTTCTTT. Translating it yields CASSFHDRVGNEAFF. The chain has TRBV7-2 and TRBJ1-1; 7 bases fit TRBD1. Germline V gene data show CDR1 as SGHTA and CDR2 as FQGNSA. Trimming removed 3 bases from V and 7 bases from J; junction bases left unmatched: 11. The CDR3 is made up of 15 amino acids.

The chain is built from TRBV7-9 and TRBJ1-2; 8 bases are shared with TRBD1. Trimming cost V 5 bases and J 8 bases; bases outside gene matches: 10. CDR1 and CDR2 from the germline V gene are SEHNR and FQNEAQ (reference sequence). CDR3 size: 14 residues. CDR3 amino acids: CASSPGGLGYGYTF. Here the CDR3 DNA reads TGTGCCAGCAGCCCAGGGGGCTTGGGCTACGGCTACACCTTC.

V and J are TRBV11-2 and TRBJ2-6; D perhaps matches TRBD1 (6 bases). The ends were cut back, 0 bases at V and 0 bases at J, with 12 bases in the middle. The CDR3 has 18 residues. The germline CDR1 and CDR2 sequences are SGHAT and FQNNGV. Here the CDR3 reads CASSLDPRGYSGANVLTF. CDR3 bases: TGTGCCAGCAGCTTAGACCCCAGGGGATACTCTGGGGCCAACGTCCTGACTTTC.

The chain has TRBV19 and TRBJ1-1, with 8 bases aligning to TRBD1. This CDR3 comprises 18 residues. Looked up from germline, CDR1 is LNHDA and CDR2 is SQIVND (reference sequence). J gave up 3 bases and V 4 bases, and 16 bases lay outside the gene matches. CDR3 coding DNA: TGTGCCAGTAGTAAAGGTGCCCCGGGACAGGTGTACTACACTGAAGCTTTCTTT. Its protein product is CASSKGAPGQVYYTEAFF. The variable domain in full, completed from reference TRBV19 and TRBJ1-1, reads DGGITQSPKYLFRKEGQNVTLSCEQNLNHDAMYWYRQDPGQGLRLIYYSQIVNDFQKGDIAEGYSVSREKKESFPLTVTSAQKNPTAFYLCASSKGAPGQVYYTEAFFGQGTRLTVV.

The rearrangement links TRBV5-8 to TRBJ2-3; weak D call: TRBD1 (6 bases). This CDR3 has 13 amino acids. The ends were cut back, 0 bases at V and 10 bases at J, with 12 bases in the middle. Germline V CDR1 and CDR2: SGHTS, YDEGEE. The CDR3 loop is CASSLGEKGAQYF. In DNA form, the CDR3 reads TGTGCCAGCAGCTTGGGGGAGAAGGGGGCGCAGTATTTT.

J is TRBJ2-3 and V is TRBV19; the D gene is possibly TRBD2 (6 bases). Trimming left V 7 bases short and J 0 bases short, with 11 bases between. From germline, CDR1 is LNHDA and CDR2 SQIVND (reference sequence). The length of the CDR3 is 14 residues. The CDR3 DNA reads as TGTGCCAGTACCCCGGCGGGGAGCACAGATACGCAGTATTTT. Protein: CASTPAGSTDTQYF.

The chain has TRBV19 and TRBJ2-7; TRBD2 aligns across 8 bases. V lost 4 bases and J lost 5; bases outside the gene matches: 13. Looked up from germline, CDR1 is LNHDA and CDR2 is SQIVND (reference sequence). This CDR3 is built from 16 residues. Here the CDR3 DNA reads TGTGCCAGTAGTACCTCTTCAAGCGGGAGAGGCGACGAGCAGTACTTC. It specifies CASSTSSSGRGDEQYF.

The chain's CDR3 is CASSAGRAGEKLFF. The CDR3 coding sequence is TGCGCCAGCAGCGCGGGGCGCGCAGGTGAAAAACTGTTTTTT. The chain joins TRBV5-1 to TRBJ1-4, with D tentatively TRBD1 (5 bases). Germline values: CDR1 SGHRS, CDR2 YFSETQ. With 4 bases removed from V and 7 bases from J, the gap between germline ends came to 14 bases. The CDR3 totals 14 residues.

The CDR3 DNA follows: TGTGCCATCAGCTCCGGGACAGGGAGGGAAAAACTGTTTTTT. The encoded protein is CAISSGTGREKLFF. This chain uses TRBV10-3 with TRBJ1-4; 9 positions agree with TRBD1. The CDR3 totals 14 residues. Germline V gene lookup returns CDR1 ENHRY and CDR2 SYGVKD. J was trimmed by 8 bases and V by 6 bases; bases with no gene match: 7.

The chain joins TRBV2 to TRBJ1-3; D unclear. Germline CDR1 is SNHLY and CDR2 is FYNNEI. This CDR3 is built from 15 residues. The V end was cut by 4 bases, the J end by 0 bases, with 10 bases between. CDR3 DNA: TGTGCCAGCAGTGCCTATCGGGGCTCTGGAAACACCATATATTTT. Translated, it gives CASSAYRGSGNTIYF.

This clone was counted only a few times. The rearrangement uses TRBV25-1 and TRBJ1-2, with D tentatively TRBD1 (6 bases). V was trimmed by 3 bases and J by 4 bases, leaving 15 bases between them. The CDR3 sequence is 15 residues long. Germline-derived CDR1 and CDR2 are MGHDK and SYGVNS. CDR3 sequence reads: CASSEQGRDLYGYTF. CDR3 DNA sequence: TGTGCCAGCAGTGAGCAGGGGCGAGACCTCTATGGCTACACCTTC.

This chain connects TRBV9 to TRBJ1-3; D is unresolved. Germline-derived CDR1 and CDR2 are SGDLS and YYNGEE. The ends were cut back, 3 bases at V and 0 bases at J, with 7 bases in the middle. The CDR3 runs to 14 residues. The chain's CDR3 is CASSGPSSGNTIYF. Here the CDR3 DNA reads TGTGCCAGCAGCGGTCCCTCCTCTGGAAACACCATATATTTT. The variable domain in full, completed from reference TRBV9 and TRBJ1-3, reads DSGVTQTPKHLITATGQRVTLRCSPRSGDLSVYWYQQSLDQGLQFLIQYYNGEERAKGNILERFSAQQFPDLHSELNLSSLELGDSALYFCASSGPSSGNTIYFGEGSWLTVV.

This chain links TRBV28 with TRBJ2-7; 7 nucleotides align to TRBD1. The CDR3 runs 13 residues. Germline loops: CDR1 MDHEN, CDR2 SYDVKM. The V segment lost 8 bases and the J segment 0 bases; nucleotides outside the gene matches: 4. CDR3 DNA sequence: TGTGCCAGCGGAAGACAGGGCTCCTACGAGCAGTACTTC. Protein product: CASGRQGSYEQYF.

This chain links TRBV5-6 with TRBJ2-7; 10 nucleotides align to TRBD1. Trimming removed 2 bases from V and 2 bases from J; junction bases left unmatched: 1. The germline V gene has CDR1 SGHDT and CDR2 YYEEEE. This CDR3 has 14 residues. The CDR3 nucleotides are TGTGCCAGCAGCTTCGGGACAGGGGCCTACGAGCAGTACTTC. Translating gives CASSFGTGAYEQYF. The whole variable domain, filled in from reference TRBV5-6 and TRBJ2-7, reads DAGVTQSPTHLIKTRGQQVTLRCSPKSGHDTVSWYQQALGQGPQFIFQYYEEEERQRGNFPDRFSGHQFPNYSSELNVNALLLGDSALYLCASSFGTGAYEQYFGPGTRLTVT.

The rearrangement uses TRBV5-1 and TRBJ1-4; possibly TRBD1 for D (5 bases). Germline V gives CDR1 SGHRS, CDR2 YFSETQ. CDR3 size: 14 residues. Trimming stripped 5 bases from V and 1 base from J, with 9 bases between. CDR3 sequence reads: CASSRGGTNEKLFF. The CDR3 coding sequence is TGCGCCAGCAGTCGGGGGGGAACTAATGAAAAACTGTTTTTT.

The chain recombines TRBV4-2 with TRBJ2-2, with a possible D match to TRBD1 (5 bases). There are 15 residues in the CDR3. From germline, CDR1 is LGHNA and CDR2 YNFKEQ. Trimming left V 3 bases short and J 0 bases short, with 8 bases between. The CDR3 DNA follows: TGTGCCAGCAGCCAGATGACAGCGAACACCGGGGAGCTGTTTTTT. This translates into CASSQMTANTGELFF.

The V call is TRBV9, the J call TRBJ2-7, with 8 bases aligning to TRBD2. Looked up from germline, CDR1 is SGDLS and CDR2 is YYNGEE. Trimming cost V 4 bases and J 2 bases; bases outside gene matches: 8. The CDR3 has 15 amino acids. This CDR3 reads CASSPGAGDTYEQYF. The CDR3 DNA reads TGTGCCAGCAGCCCAGGAGCGGGGGACACCTACGAGCAGTACTTC.

The gene calls are TRBV12-5 and TRBJ1-2, with 7 bases identical to TRBD1. This CDR3 is 13 amino acids long. After removal of 6 bases from V and 4 bases from J, the junction contained 5 bases not matched to a gene. CDR1 is LGHNT, CDR2 FRNRAP, per germline. The CDR3 region is CASGSTGSYGYTF. The CDR3 coding sequence is TGTGCTAGTGGCTCGACAGGGTCCTATGGCTACACCTTC.

The chain links TRBV5-1 to TRBJ2-7; TRBD2 aligns across 7 bases. CDR1 SGHRS and CDR2 YFSETQ come from the germline V gene. The CDR3 runs 14 residues. The ends lost 4 bases at V and 3 bases at J; junction bases unmatched: 7. CDR3 sequence: CASSIASGHYEQYF. CDR3 nucleotide sequence: TGCGCCAGCAGCATAGCTAGCGGACACTACGAGCAGTACTTC. Looking up the rest from reference TRBV5-1 and TRBJ2-7 gives the full variable domain: KAGVTQTPRYLIKTRGQQVTLSCSPISGHRSVSWYQQTPGQGLQFLFEYFSETQRNKGNFPGRFSGRQFSNSRSEMNVSTLELGDSALYLCASSIASGHYEQYFGPGTRLTVT.

V is TRBV5-1 and J is TRBJ2-7; the match to TRBD2 covers 9 bases. The ends lost 0 bases at V and 3 bases at J; junction bases unmatched: 7. Germline loops: CDR1 SGHRS, CDR2 YFSETQ. The CDR3 is 16 amino acids. The CDR3 reads CASSLEVGLAGYEQYF. The CDR3 DNA sequence: TGCGCCAGCAGCTTGGAGGTGGGACTAGCTGGCTACGAGCAGTACTTC.

This chain connects TRBV28 to TRBJ1-1; TRBD1 aligns across 9 bases. Germline V gene lookup returns CDR1 MDHEN and CDR2 SYDVKM. CDR3 length equals 14 residues. With 6 bases clipped from V and 6 bases from J, the junction kept 8 bases outside the gene matches. The CDR3 loop reads CASRGTGGGPEAFF. The CDR3 DNA reads as TGTGCCAGCAGGGGTACAGGGGGCGGTCCTGAAGCTTTCTTT.

The V gene is TRBV27, the J gene TRBJ1-1, with 9 bases matching TRBD1. With 5 bases clipped from V and 2 bases from J, the junction kept 12 bases outside the gene matches. CDR3 length equals 17 residues. The V gene's germline CDR1 is MNHEY and CDR2 SMNVEV (reference sequence). The CDR3 protein is CASSARPWTGVNTEAFF. The CDR3 DNA reads as TGTGCCAGCAGTGCCCGACCGTGGACAGGGGTTAACACTGAAGCTTTCTTT.

This rearrangement joins TRBV2 to TRBJ1-5, with D possibly being TRBD1 (6 bases). Germline CDR1 is SNHLY and CDR2 is FYNNEI. The CDR3 is made up of 14 amino acids. Trimming took 6 bases from V and 7 from J, leaving 16 bases between them. The CDR3 DNA reads as TGTGCCAGCAGGACAGGAATTCCGAAGCAGCCCCAGCATTTT. It is translated as CASRTGIPKQPQHF.

V and J are TRBV4-1 and TRBJ2-7, with TRBD2 matching over 12 bases. The CDR3 runs 15 residues. The V and J ends lost 3 bases and 4 bases, in that order; junction bases with no gene match: 4. Germline assignment: CDR1 MGHRA and CDR2 YSYEKL. CDR3 residues: CASSQVTSGGYEQYF. For the CDR3, the DNA is TGCGCCAGCAGCCAGGTGACTAGCGGGGGTTACGAGCAGTACTTC.